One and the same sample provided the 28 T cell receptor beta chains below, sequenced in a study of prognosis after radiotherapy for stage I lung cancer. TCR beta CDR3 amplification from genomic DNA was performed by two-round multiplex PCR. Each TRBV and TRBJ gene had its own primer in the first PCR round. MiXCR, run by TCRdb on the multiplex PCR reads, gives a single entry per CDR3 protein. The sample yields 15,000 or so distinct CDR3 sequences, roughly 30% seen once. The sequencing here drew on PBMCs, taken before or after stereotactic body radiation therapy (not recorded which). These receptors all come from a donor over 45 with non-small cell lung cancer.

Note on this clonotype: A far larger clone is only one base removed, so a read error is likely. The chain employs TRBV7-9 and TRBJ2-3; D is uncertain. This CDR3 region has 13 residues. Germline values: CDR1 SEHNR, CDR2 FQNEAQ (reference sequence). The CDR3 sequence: CASSYSVSDKQYF. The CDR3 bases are TGTGCCAGCAGCTATAGTGTGTCAGATAAGCAGTATTTT.

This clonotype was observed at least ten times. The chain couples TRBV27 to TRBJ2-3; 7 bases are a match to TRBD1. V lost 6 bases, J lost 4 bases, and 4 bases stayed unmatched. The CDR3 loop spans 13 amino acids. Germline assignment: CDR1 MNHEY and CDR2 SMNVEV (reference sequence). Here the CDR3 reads CASSRTGADTQYF. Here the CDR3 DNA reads TGTGCCAGCAGCCGGACAGGCGCAGATACGCAGTATTTT.

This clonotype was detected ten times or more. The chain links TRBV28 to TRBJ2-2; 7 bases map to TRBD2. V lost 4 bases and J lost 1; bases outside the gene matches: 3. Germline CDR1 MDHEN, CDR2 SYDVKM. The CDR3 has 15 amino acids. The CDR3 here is CASSYTSENTGELFF. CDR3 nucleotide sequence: TGTGCCAGCAGTTATACTAGCGAGAACACCGGGGAGCTGTTTTTT.

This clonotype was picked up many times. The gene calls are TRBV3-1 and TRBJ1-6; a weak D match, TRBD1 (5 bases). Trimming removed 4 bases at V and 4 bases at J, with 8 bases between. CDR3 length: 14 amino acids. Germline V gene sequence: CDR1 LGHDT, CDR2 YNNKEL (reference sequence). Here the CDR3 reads CASSPGEYNSPLHF. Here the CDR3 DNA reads TGTGCCAGCAGCCCGGGGGAGTATAATTCACCCCTCCACTTT.

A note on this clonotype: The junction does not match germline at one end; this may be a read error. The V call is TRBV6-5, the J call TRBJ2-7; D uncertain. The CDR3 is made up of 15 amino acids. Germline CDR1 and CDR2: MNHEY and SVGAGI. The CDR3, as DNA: TGTGCCAGCAGATACTCCGTGACTCCCTCCTACGAGCAGTACTTC. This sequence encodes CASRYSVTPSYEQYF.

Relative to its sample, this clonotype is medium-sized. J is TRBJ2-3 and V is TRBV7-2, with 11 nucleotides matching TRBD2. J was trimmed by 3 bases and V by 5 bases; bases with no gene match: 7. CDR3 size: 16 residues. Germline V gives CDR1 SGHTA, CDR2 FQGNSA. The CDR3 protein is CASSGLAGGPTDTQYF. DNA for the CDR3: TGTGCCAGCAGCGGGTTAGCGGGAGGGCCGACAGATACGCAGTATTTT.

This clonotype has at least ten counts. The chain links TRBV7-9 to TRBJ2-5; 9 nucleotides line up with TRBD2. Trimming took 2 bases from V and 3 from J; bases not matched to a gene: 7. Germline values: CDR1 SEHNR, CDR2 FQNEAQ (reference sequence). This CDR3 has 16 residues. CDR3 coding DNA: TGTGCCAGCAGCTTAACACTAGCGGGCATCGAAGAGACCCAGTACTTC. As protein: CASSLTLAGIEETQYF.

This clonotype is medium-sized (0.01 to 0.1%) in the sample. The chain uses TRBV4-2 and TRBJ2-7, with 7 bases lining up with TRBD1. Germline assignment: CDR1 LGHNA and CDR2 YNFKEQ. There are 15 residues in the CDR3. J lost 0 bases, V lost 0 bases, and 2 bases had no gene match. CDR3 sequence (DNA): TGTGCCAGCAGCCAAGAAGGGGACAGCTCCTACGAGCAGTACTTC. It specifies CASSQEGDSSYEQYF.

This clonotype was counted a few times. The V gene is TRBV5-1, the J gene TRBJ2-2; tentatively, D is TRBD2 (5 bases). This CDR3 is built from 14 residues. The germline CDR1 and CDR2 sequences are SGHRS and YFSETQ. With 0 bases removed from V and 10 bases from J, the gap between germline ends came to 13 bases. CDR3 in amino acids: CASSLAGNTPELFF. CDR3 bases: TGCGCCAGCAGCTTGGCCGGGAACACACCGGAGCTGTTTTTT.

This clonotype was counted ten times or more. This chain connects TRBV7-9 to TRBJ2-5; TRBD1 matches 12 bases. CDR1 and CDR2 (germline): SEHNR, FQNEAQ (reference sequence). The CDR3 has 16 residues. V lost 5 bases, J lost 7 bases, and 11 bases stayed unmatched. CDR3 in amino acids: CASSTVGTGGFGTQYF. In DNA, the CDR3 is TGTGCCAGCAGCACCGTAGGGACAGGGGGCTTTGGGACCCAGTACTTC.

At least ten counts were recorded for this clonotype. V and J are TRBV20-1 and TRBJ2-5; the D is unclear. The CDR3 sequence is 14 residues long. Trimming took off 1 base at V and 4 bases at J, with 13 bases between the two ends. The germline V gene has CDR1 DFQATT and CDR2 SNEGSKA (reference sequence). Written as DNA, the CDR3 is TGCAGTGCTAGAGCTAACCCGGCGGCAGAGACCCAGTACTTC. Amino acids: CSARANPAAETQYF.

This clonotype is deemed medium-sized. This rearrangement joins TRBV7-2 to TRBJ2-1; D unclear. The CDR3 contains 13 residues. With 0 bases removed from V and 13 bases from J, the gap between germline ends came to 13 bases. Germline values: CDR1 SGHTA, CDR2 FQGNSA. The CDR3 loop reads CASSLAQYKAQFF. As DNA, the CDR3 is TGTGCCAGCAGCTTAGCGCAATATAAGGCACAGTTCTTC.

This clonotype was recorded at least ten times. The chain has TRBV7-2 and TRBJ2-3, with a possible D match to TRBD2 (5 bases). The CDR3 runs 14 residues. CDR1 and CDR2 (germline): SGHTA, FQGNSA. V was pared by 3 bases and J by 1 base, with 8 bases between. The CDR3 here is CASSFQRGTDTQYF. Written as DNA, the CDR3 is TGTGCCAGCAGCTTTCAGAGGGGCACAGATACGCAGTATTTT.

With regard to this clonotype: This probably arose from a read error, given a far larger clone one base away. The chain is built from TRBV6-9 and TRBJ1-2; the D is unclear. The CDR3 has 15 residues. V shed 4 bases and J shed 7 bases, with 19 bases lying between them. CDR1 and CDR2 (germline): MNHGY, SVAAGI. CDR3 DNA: TGTGCCAGCAGTTCCTTTAGGTCCGGCGAGGTTGGCTACACCTTC. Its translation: CASSSFRSGEVGYTF.

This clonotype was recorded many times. CDR3 residues: CASTDGQFITAFF. CDR3 DNA sequence: TGCGCCAGCACTGACGGACAATTTATTACCGCTTTCTTT. V gene TRBV10-2 combines with J gene TRBJ1-1, with a weak D call TRBD1 (5 bases). This CDR3 has 13 residues. CDR1 WSHSY and CDR2 SAAADI come from the germline V gene. Trimming removed 7 bases from V and 11 bases from J, with 20 bases in between.

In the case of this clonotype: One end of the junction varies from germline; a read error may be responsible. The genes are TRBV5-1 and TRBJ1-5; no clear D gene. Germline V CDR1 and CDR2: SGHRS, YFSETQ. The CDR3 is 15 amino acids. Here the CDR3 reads CTSSPAGNSNQPQHF. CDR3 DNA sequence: TGCACCAGCAGCCCGGCTGGAAATAGCAATCAGCCCCAGCATTTT.

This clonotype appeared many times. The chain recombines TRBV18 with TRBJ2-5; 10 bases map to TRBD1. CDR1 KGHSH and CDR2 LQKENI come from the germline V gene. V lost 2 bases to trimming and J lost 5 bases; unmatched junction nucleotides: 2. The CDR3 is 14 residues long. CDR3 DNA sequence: TGTGCCAGCTCACCAAAGGACAGGGGGGAGACCCAGTACTTC. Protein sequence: CASSPKDRGETQYF.

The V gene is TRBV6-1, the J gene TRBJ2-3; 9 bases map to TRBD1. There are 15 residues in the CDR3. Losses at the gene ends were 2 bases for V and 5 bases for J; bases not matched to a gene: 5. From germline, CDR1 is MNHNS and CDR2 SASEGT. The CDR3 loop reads CASSEWTGAVDTQYF. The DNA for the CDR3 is TGTGCCAGCAGTGAATGGACAGGGGCAGTAGATACGCAGTATTTT.

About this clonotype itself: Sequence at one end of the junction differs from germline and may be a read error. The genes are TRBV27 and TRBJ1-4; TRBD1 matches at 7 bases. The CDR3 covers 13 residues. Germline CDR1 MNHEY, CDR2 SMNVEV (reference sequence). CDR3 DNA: TGTGCACCACCGACAGGGACTAATGAAGAACTGTTTTTT. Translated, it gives CAPPTGTNEELFF.

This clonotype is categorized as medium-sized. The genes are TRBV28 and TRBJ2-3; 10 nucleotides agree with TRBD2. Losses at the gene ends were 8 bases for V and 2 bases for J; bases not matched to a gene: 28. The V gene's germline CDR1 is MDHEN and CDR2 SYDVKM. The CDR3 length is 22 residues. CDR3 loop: CASQTGVFISGTSESFTDTQYF. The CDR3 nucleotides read TGTGCCAGCCAAACTGGGGTTTTTATCTCCGGGACTAGCGAAAGTTTCACAGATACGCAGTATTTT.

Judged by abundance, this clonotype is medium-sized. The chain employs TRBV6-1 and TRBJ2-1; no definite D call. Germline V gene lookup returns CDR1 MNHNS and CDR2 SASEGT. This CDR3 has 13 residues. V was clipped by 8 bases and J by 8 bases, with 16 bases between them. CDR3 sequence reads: CASSLSVFDEQFF. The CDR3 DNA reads TGTGCCAGCTCGCTGTCCGTCTTCGATGAGCAGTTCTTC.

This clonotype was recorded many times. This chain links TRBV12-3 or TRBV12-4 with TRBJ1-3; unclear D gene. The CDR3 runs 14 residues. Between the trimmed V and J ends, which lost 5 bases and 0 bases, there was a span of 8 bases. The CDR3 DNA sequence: TGTGCCAGCAGTATCGGCTCCTCTGGAAACACCATATATTTT. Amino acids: CASSIGSSGNTIYF.

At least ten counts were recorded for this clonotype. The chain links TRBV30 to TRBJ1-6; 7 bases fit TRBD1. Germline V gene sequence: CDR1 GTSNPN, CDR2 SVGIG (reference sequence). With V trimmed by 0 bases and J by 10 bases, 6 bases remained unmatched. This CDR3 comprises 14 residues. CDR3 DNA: TGTGCCTGGAGTGTGGCAGGGGGATCATCACCCCTCCACTTT. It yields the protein CAWSVAGGSSPLHF.

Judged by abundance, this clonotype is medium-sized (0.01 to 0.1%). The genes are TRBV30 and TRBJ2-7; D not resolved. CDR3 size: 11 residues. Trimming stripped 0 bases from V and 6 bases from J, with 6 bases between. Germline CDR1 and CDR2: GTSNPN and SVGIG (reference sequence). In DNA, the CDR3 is TGTGCCTGGAGTGTACAGTTCGAGCAGTACTTC. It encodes CAWSVQFEQYF.

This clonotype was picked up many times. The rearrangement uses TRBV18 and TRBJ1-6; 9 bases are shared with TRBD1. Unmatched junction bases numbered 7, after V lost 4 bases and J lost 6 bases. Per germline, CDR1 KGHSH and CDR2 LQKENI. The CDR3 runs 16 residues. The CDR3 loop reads CASSQTGTGINSPLHF. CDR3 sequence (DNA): TGTGCCAGCTCACAAACCGGGACAGGGATTAATTCACCCCTCCACTTT.

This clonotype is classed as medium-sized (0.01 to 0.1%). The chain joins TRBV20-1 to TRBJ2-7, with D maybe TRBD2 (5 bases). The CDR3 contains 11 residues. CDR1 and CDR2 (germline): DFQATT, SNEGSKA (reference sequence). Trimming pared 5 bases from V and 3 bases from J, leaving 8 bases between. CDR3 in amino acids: CSAERGYEQYF. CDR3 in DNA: TGCAGTGCTGAACGGGGCTACGAGCAGTACTTC.

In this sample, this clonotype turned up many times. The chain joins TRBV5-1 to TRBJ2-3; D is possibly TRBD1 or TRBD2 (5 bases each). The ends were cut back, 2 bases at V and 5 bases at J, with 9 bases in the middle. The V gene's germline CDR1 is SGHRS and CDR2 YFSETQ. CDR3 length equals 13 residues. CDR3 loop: CASSFGGLDTQYF. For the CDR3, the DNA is TGCGCCAGCAGCTTTGGGGGATTAGATACGCAGTATTTT.

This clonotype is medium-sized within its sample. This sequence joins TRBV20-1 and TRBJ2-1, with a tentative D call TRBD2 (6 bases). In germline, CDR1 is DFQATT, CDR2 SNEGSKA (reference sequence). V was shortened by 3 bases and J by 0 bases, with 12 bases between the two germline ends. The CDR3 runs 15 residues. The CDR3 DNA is TGCAGTGCTAGTCCGGTGACTAGCTCCTACAATGAGCAGTTCTTC. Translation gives CSASPVTSSYNEQFF.